This TCR beta chain was recovered during a study of OX40 agonist ivuxolimab in advanced cancers. Study in general: The drug used for patients, ivuxolimab, was an agonistic anti-OX40 (CD134) antibody.

Baseline was the first blood sampling point, followed by cycle 4 day 1 and cycle 7 day 1. This clone has only one observation. Its specificity is not known. Profiled with immunoSEQ multiplex PCR; TCRdb holds only in-frame clones, not every one. The profile shows around 60,000 clones, roughly 89% of them singletons. Overall study results and limits: Among patients with partial responses at 0.1-3.0 mg/kg, clonal expansion was among the lowest. Fewer expanded clones were found on average in CD4+ than in CD8+ T cells.

Sequenced here: CD4+ or CD8+ T cells sorted from blood, sampled in a trial of the OX40 agonist ivuxolimab. This clonotype was obtained from an adult with an advanced solid tumor such as melanoma, head and neck, liver or kidney cancer.

The CDR3 region has the DNA TGTGCCAGCAGCTCCGGGACATCGAACACCGGGGAGCTGTTTTTT. This encodes CASSSGTSNTGELFF. This sequence joins TRBV7-2 and TRBJ2-2, with D perhaps matching TRBD1 (6 bases). CDR3 size: 15 residues. Trimming left V 4 bases short and J 0 bases short, with 9 bases between. Germline V gene lookup returns CDR1 SGHTA and CDR2 FQGNSA.